A selection of T cell receptor beta chains follows, all from one sample in a study of shared clonotypes between healthy human individuals. TCRdb's copy holds only in-frame clones and misses some; the assay was immunoSEQ multiplex PCR. The sample shows approximately 350,000 clones, 96% of them seen only once. The specimen sequenced was memory CD8+ T cells sorted from blood. These receptors came from a man aged 30-40 years in good health. Both conserved end residues are part of each CDR3.

CDR3 protein	V gene
CASSHERFTDTQYF	TRBV6-1
CASSLVGGNTEAFF	TRBV5-6
CASRGLRTYEQYF	TRBV6-5
CASSQGSGSNSNEQFF	TRBV4-2
CASSWGDLRGSEQFF	TRBV5-1
CASSLVAGLDTQYF	TRBV7-3
CASSARQGYEQYF	TRBV19
CASTRQGGFTDTQYF	TRBV19
CASSMGDRLGEQYF	TRBV19
CASSSLAGAYEQYF	TRBV27
CSASANYGYTF	TRBV20-1
CASIRDTPLYEQYF	TRBV6-1
CASDLGRWASRRLQETQYF	TRBV5-1
CASSDRLVAQYF	TRBV6-1
CASGLAGAYEQYF	TRBV5-1
CASSLTVFNEKLFF	TRBV7-2
CASSPTPGANVLTF	TRBV7-2
CASSYRGKQFF	TRBV6-5
CASSPGHRASSGANVLTF	TRBV12-1
CASSSGLYGYTF	TRBV19
CASRPDRGSGNTIYF	TRBV6-5
CGTGGKTGELFF	TRBV10-3
CASSLAGSSGYTF	TRBV28
CASSSLAGGTDTQYF	TRBV7-3
CSALTNYGYTF	TRBV20-1
CAWGQGGTEAFF	TRBV30
CASSYTTEQFF	TRBV5-6
CASSLAGGSNTGELFF	TRBV5-1
CASSLAPFDTNYGYTF	TRBV7-8
CASTRTSGITEQFF	TRBV7-9
CASSFPLGQFFNPIYNEQFF	TRBV28
CSGTNRDQQFF	TRBV29-1
CASSLPNLADEITRQYF	TRBV5-1
CASSQRTGNSPLHF	TRBV7-9
CASSLDSAGLTDTQYF	TRBV5-4
CASSLGLAVSYEQYF	TRBV13
CASLFHRGQETQYF	TRBV2
CASSSQWENIQYF	TRBV5-4
CASSPAGLSYEQYF	TRBV18
CASSQQGANQPQHF	TRBV4-2
CASSTDSPNYGYTF	TRBV5-1
CASSRPAGDEQYF	TRBV4-1
CASSLTKNIQYF	TRBV28
CASSLVAGGTYEQYF	TRBV7-9
CASRGSKRYEQYF	TRBV19
CASSLPDREETQYF	TRBV5-4
CASSDRERHEQYF	TRBV27
CASSRGVKETQYF	TRBV5-1
CASSQVSGRWLGDEQYF	TRBV4-2
CASSSTGEGNYGYTF	TRBV28
CASSLRLAGEGSTDTQYF	TRBV5-1
CASSPLGHATNEKLFF	TRBV18